A single T cell receptor (beta chain) is shown here with its context. Its antigen remains unknown. Three rounds of nested PCR, following a modified ARM-PCR protocol, produced the TCRbeta library. TCRdb used MiXCR to reprocess the multiplex PCR reads, holding one entry per CDR3 protein. The table records about 79,000 distinct CDR3 sequences, over 60% of them present only once. The sample originates from a study of tumor and adjacent non-tumor tissue in lung cancer. Looking at the study overall: On average, productive TCRbeta reads reached some 4.2 million per sample. Study outcomes and limitations: Tumor TCR diversity, when higher, was linked to shorter survival.

This sample's RNA came from whole unsorted tissue. Between August and November 2014, newly diagnosed, chemotherapy-naive lung cancer patients underwent thoracic surgery in China. V dropped 7 bases and J dropped 7 bases, with 17 bases sitting between them. The CDR3 is 13 residues long. CDR1 is SEHNR, CDR2 FQNEAQ, per germline (reference sequence). This chain joins TRBV7-9 and TRBJ2-7; D gene ambiguous. Source material: lung tumor tissue. The receptor's source is a woman aged 40 to 49 with non-small cell lung cancer. CDR3 sequence (DNA): TGTGCCAGCAAAGGCAACCTGGTCGGGGAGCAGTACTTC. Translating it yields CASKGNLVGEQYF. Full variable domain (remainder filled in from reference TRBV7-9 and TRBJ2-7): DTGVSQNPRHKITKRGQNVTFRCDPISEHNRLYWYRQTLGQGPEFLTYFQNEAQLEKSRLLSDRFSAERPKGSFSTLEIQRTEQGDSAMYLCASKGNLVGEQYFGPGTRLTVT.